This T cell receptor (beta chain) is from a study of early T cells in non-severe SARS-CoV-2 infection. Whole-study context: Sequencing was performed on bulk RNA from unsorted whole blood, leaving chains unpaired.

Each single cDNA molecule received a unique molecular identifier. MiXCR, run by TCRdb on the 5' RACE reads, gives a single entry per CDR3 protein. This table has over 45,000 distinct CDR3 sequences, around 5.6% appearing once. J lost 6 bases, V lost 4 bases, and 9 bases had no gene match. The CDR3 consists of 15 residues. CDR1 and CDR2 (germline): SGHRS, YFSETQ. At least ten counts were recorded for this clonotype. Sequencing was done on a sample of whole blood. This sequence joins TRBV5-1 and TRBJ2-1, with 8 bases aligning to TRBD1. The source of this sequence is an adult who was a healthcare worker with PCR-confirmed SARS-CoV-2 infection or an uninfected control (not recorded which). For the CDR3, the DNA is TGCGCCAGCAGCCCCCGGGACAGGTGGGTCAATGAGCAGTTCTTC. Protein sequence: CASSPRDRWVNEQFF. Complete variable domain (other parts from reference TRBV5-1 and TRBJ2-1): KAGVTQTPRYLIKTRGQQVTLSCSPISGHRSVSWYQQTPGQGLQFLFEYFSETQRNKGNFPGRFSGRQFSNSRSEMNVSTLELGDSALYLCASSPRDRWVNEQFFGPGTRLTVL.